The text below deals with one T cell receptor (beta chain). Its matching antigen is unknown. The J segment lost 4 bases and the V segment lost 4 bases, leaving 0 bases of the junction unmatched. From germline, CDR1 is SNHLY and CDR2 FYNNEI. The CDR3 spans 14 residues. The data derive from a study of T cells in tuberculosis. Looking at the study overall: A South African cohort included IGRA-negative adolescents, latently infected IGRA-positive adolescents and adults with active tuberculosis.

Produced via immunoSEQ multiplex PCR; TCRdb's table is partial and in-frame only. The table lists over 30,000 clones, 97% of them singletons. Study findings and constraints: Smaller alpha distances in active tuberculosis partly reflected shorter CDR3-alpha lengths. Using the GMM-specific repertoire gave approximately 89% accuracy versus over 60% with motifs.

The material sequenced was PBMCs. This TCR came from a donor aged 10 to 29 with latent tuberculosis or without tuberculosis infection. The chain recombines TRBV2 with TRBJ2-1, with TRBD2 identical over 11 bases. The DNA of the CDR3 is TGTGCCAGCAGTGGACTAGCGGGATACAATGAGCAGTTCTTC. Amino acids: CASSGLAGYNEQFF.